The rows below give T cell receptor beta chains drawn from one sample of a study of shared clonotypes between healthy human individuals. Method: immunoSEQ multiplex PCR; TCRdb's copy keeps in-frame clones and lacks some. The data show some 2,000,000 clones, approximately 94% seen once. The sequenced sample consisted of naive CD4+ T cells sorted from blood. The receptors shown here come from a man younger than 35 in good health. Both conserved end residues are part of each CDR3. The size entry is marked missing in some rows and otherwise reads once, few, many or a size class.

V gene,J gene,clone size,CDR3 length,CDR3 protein
TRBV5-1,TRBJ2-5,-,16,CASSLLGTGLRETQYF
TRBV6-6,TRBJ1-6,-,14,CASSFRQGESPLHF
TRBV29-1,TRBJ2-7,-,13,CSGGRGGGNEQYF
TRBV4-1,TRBJ2-6,-,15,CASSSYRAGANVLTF
TRBV6-6,TRBJ2-7,-,15,CASSYPRGTSYEQYF
TRBV4-1,TRBJ1-6,-,13,CASSQGGQLPLHF
TRBV18,TRBJ2-1,-,13,CASSPQGRDEQFF
TRBV30,TRBJ1-4,few,12,CAWRFGGEKLFF
TRBV7-9,TRBJ2-2,-,15,CASSPMTGDTGELFF
TRBV28,TRBJ2-1,-,13,CASRTGENNEQFF
TRBV25-1,TRBJ1-4,once,14,CASSAEYRGEKLFF
TRBV5-1,TRBJ2-7,-,15,CASSSLKNTDYEQYF
TRBV6-5,TRBJ1-6,-,15,CASSPTGHLNSPLHF
TRBV7-9,TRBJ1-6,-,12,CASQGNNSPLHF
TRBV6-1,TRBJ2-7,-,11,CASSVLFEQYF
TRBV5-1,TRBJ2-2,-,16,CASSLSDPRNTGELFF
TRBV10-1,TRBJ2-7,few,13,CASSATETRGQYF
TRBV7-8,TRBJ1-5,-,13,CASSEGGNQPQHF
TRBV10-2,TRBJ2-2,-,12,CASTRETGELFF
TRBV30,TRBJ2-7,-,15,CAWRLAGGPQYEQYF
TRBV5-1,TRBJ2-7,-,14,CASSLVGGGYEQYF
TRBV6-1,TRBJ1-3,-,16,CASSEHASSVGNTIYF
TRBV27,TRBJ1-1,-,13,CASSSPFRSEAFF
TRBV9,TRBJ2-7,-,13,CASSVASGGEQYF
TRBV25-1,TRBJ1-6,-,14,CASEDSTYNSPLHF
TRBV30,TRBJ1-5,-,15,CAWSVSGLSNQPQHF
TRBV4-3,TRBJ2-1,-,19,CASSQRGGTGESSYNEQFF